The 9 T cell receptor beta chains below come from one sample, sequenced in a study of cytomegalovirus exposure and HLA in healthy donors. PCR was performed using 60 Vbeta and 13 Jbeta primers. TCRdb's copy holds only in-frame clones and misses some; the assay was immunoSEQ multiplex PCR. Counted here are 200,000 or so clones, approximately 81% occurring once; the ten biggest clones make up around 1.4%. Sequences were obtained from PBMCs. The receptor set was obtained from a human donor in good health.

This chain connects TRBV6-1 to TRBJ2-3; D might be TRBD1 (5 bases). With 3 bases removed from V and 14 bases from J, the gap between germline ends came to 15 bases. CDR3 length: 12 amino acids. Germline V CDR1 and CDR2: MNHNS, SASEGT. The CDR3 bases are TGTGCCAGCAGTGAGTCTGGTGGGGCACGGTATTTT. Translated: CASSESGGARYF.

The chain links TRBV2 to TRBJ1-2, with D tentatively TRBD1 (6 bases). Germline V gene sequence: CDR1 SNHLY, CDR2 FYNNEI. The CDR3 spans 14 residues. V dropped 5 bases and J dropped 4 bases, with 14 bases sitting between them. The CDR3 loop is CASSSKGVGYGYTF. The CDR3 coding sequence is TGTGCCAGCAGTTCAAAGGGGGTCGGCTATGGCTACACCTTC.

The rearrangement links TRBV1 to TRBJ2-7; the DNA was not used to check the table's D call, TRBD2. TRBV1 is deemed a pseudogene. The CDR3 totals 16 residues. CDR3 region: CTSSQERTSGSYEQYF. CDR3 in DNA: TGCACCAGCAGCCAAGAAAGGACCAGCGGGAGCTACGAGCAGTACTTC.

The chain links TRBV7-2 to TRBJ1-1; tentatively, D is TRBD1 (6 bases). The CDR3 has 17 amino acids. CDR1 and CDR2 (germline): SGHTA, FQGNSA. V was trimmed by 1 base and J by 4 bases, leaving 19 bases between them. This chain's CDR3 is CASSLGVGGQGGTEAFF. CDR3 in DNA: TGTGCCAGCAGCTTAGGGGTGGGGGGGCAAGGTGGCACTGAAGCTTTCTTT.

The chain joins TRBV5-6 to TRBJ2-3, with D perhaps matching TRBD2 (5 bases). V lost 0 bases to trimming and J lost 4 bases, with 6 bases between them. Looked up from germline, CDR1 is SGHDT and CDR2 is YYEEEE. The CDR3 consists of 13 residues. CDR3 protein: CASSLASPDTQYF. The CDR3 region has the DNA TGTGCCAGCAGCTTGGCTAGCCCAGATACGCAGTATTTT.

This sequence joins TRBV25-1 and TRBJ1-2; D not resolved. The CDR3 sequence is 15 residues long. CDR1 is MGHDK, CDR2 SYGVNS, per germline. V lost 4 bases to trimming and J lost 0 bases, with 12 bases between them. The CDR3 is CASSAQNLANYGYTF. Here the CDR3 DNA reads TGTGCCAGCAGTGCTCAGAATCTCGCTAACTATGGCTACACCTTC.

This rearrangement joins TRBV6-1 to TRBJ2-7; 12 bases are a match to TRBD2. CDR3 length: 14 amino acids. CDR1 is MNHNS and CDR2 is SASEGT in the germline V gene. V gave up 4 bases and J gave up 5 bases; unmatched junction bases: 3. The CDR3 protein is CASSVLAGGNEQYF. The CDR3 region has the DNA TGTGCCAGCAGTGTCCTAGCGGGAGGGAACGAGCAGTACTTC.

The genes are TRBV6-1 and TRBJ2-7; D is unresolved. CDR1 and CDR2 (germline): MNHNS, SASEGT. The V gene lost 6 bases and the J gene lost 0 bases, with 9 bases spanning the gap. The CDR3 is 13 residues long. The CDR3 DNA reads as TGTGCCAGCAGCTATCTAACCTCCTACGAGCAGTACTTC. This translates into CASSYLTSYEQYF.

This clone was seen just once. CDR3: CASSRAGTLAYEQYF. In DNA, the CDR3 is TGTGCCAGCAGCCGGGCTGGGACTCTGGCCTACGAGCAGTACTTC. The V call is TRBV6-5, the J call TRBJ2-7; D might be TRBD2 (6 bases). The V end lost 6 bases, the J end lost 2 bases, and 17 bases lay between the germline ends. This CDR3 spans 15 amino acids. Germline V gene sequence: CDR1 MNHEY, CDR2 SVGAGI.